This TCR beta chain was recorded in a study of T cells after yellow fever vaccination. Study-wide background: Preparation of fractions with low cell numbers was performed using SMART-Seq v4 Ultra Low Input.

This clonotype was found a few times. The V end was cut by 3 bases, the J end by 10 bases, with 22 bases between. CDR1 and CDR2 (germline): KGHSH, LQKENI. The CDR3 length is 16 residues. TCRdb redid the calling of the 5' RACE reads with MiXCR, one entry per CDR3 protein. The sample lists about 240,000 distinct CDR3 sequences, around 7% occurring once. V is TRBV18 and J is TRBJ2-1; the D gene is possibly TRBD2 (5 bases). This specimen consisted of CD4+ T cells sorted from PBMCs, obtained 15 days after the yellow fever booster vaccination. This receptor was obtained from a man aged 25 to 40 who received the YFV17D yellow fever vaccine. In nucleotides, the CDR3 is TGTGCCAGCTCACCCCCCCTTTCCGTCGACCGGGGAGAGCAGTTCTTC. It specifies CASSPPLSVDRGEQFF.